The next 28 T cell receptor beta chains were all read from a single sample in a study of T-cell memory formation after mild COVID-19. TCRdb processed the 5' RACE reads anew with MiXCR; each CDR3 protein has one entry. The table has about 260,000 distinct CDR3 sequences, roughly 17% seen once. Material: PBMCs or a T cell subset sorted from them (not recorded which). The receptors come from a man in his late teens or twenties who had mild COVID-19 (a few samples of this study predate the infection). Cell type and time point are not known.

This clonotype was seen more than once but under ten times. The gene calls are TRBV5-1 and TRBJ1-1; 7 bases fit TRBD1. CDR1 is SGHRS and CDR2 is YFSETQ in the germline V gene. With 2 bases clipped from V and 7 bases from J, the junction kept 5 bases outside the gene matches. This CDR3 spans 13 amino acids. CDR3 region: CASSFDRAFEAFF. In DNA form, the CDR3 reads TGCGCCAGCAGCTTCGACAGGGCGTTTGAAGCTTTCTTT.

This clonotype was seen a handful of times. The chain joins TRBV4-3 to TRBJ1-5; 8 positions match TRBD1. Germline values: CDR1 LGHNA, CDR2 YSLEER. The trim removed 0 bases at V and 6 bases at J, leaving 10 bases unmatched. This CDR3 contains 17 residues. The CDR3 nucleotides read TGCGCCAGCAGCCAAGATCTGAGCAGGGGGCGAAGTCAGCCCCAGCATTTT. It is translated as CASSQDLSRGRSQPQHF.

The CDR3 spells CASSGPGQPQHF. CDR3 nucleotide sequence: TGTGCCAGCAGTGGACCTGGACAGCCCCAGCATTTT. The rearrangement links TRBV28 to TRBJ1-5, with no clear D. The CDR3 has 12 residues. CDR1 MDHEN and CDR2 SYDVKM come from the germline V gene. Trimming cost V 5 bases and J 7 bases, with 9 bases left between them.

This chain links TRBV20-1 with TRBJ1-1, with D uncertain. The CDR3 is 13 residues long. Trimming took 1 base from V and 5 from J, leaving 11 bases between them. Germline assignment: CDR1 DFQATT and CDR2 SNEGSKA (reference sequence). The CDR3 DNA reads TGCAGTGCTAGAGTAGGGTACGGTACTGAAGCTTTCTTT. Its protein is CSARVGYGTEAFF.

This clonotype appeared many times. J is TRBJ1-1 and V is TRBV20-1; D is possibly TRBD1 (6 bases). CDR3 length equals 14 residues. The germline V and J ends were trimmed by 0 bases and 3 bases, with 11 bases remaining between them. Germline V lookup: CDR1 DFQATT, CDR2 SNEGSKA (reference sequence). CDR3 coding DNA: TGCAGTGCTAGAGATGGGGACACATACACTGAAGCTTTCTTT. This encodes CSARDGDTYTEAFF.

The table lists this clonotype with a few counts. The CDR3 DNA follows: TGTGCCAGCAGTTACTCAGGGTGGATCACCGGGGAGCTGTTTTTT. Its translation: CASSYSGWITGELFF. The chain carries TRBV6-5 and TRBJ2-2, with D uncertain. This CDR3 spans 15 amino acids. With 0 bases removed from V and 4 bases from J, the gap between germline ends came to 9 bases. Germline loops: CDR1 MNHEY, CDR2 SVGAGI.

This clonotype occurred a few times. The rearrangement joins TRBV9 to TRBJ2-3, with D possibly TRBD2 on 6 matching bases. CDR1 and CDR2 from the germline V gene are SGDLS and YYNGEE. The CDR3 sequence is 18 residues long. V dropped 1 base and J dropped 0 bases, with 18 bases sitting between them. The CDR3 protein is CASSVTPGGLTSTDTQYF. DNA of the CDR3: TGTGCCAGCAGCGTAACCCCCGGGGGACTTACTAGCACAGATACGCAGTATTTT.

This clonotype was seen more than once but under ten times. J is TRBJ2-1 and V is TRBV20-1; TRBD2 agrees at 11 bases. Germline-derived CDR1 and CDR2 are DFQATT and SNEGSKA (reference sequence). CDR3 length: 16 amino acids. The CDR3 is CSGTPGLAADYNEQFF. The CDR3 coding sequence is TGCAGCGGGACCCCGGGACTAGCGGCGGATTACAATGAGCAGTTCTTC.

With regard to this clonotype: Relative to the germline gene, one junction end is altered; a read error may explain this. The V gene is TRBV7-8, the J gene TRBJ2-3; tentatively, D is TRBD1 or TRBD2 (5 bases each). The CDR3 loop spans 15 amino acids. Germline CDR1 reads SGHVS; CDR2 reads FQNEAQ. CDR3 loop: CAGSLVWQGADTQYF. The CDR3 DNA reads TGTGCCGGCAGCTTAGTCTGGCAGGGAGCAGATACGCAGTATTTT.

The rearrangement joins TRBV5-1 to TRBJ2-5; D possibly corresponds to TRBD2 (5 bases). Germline CDR1 reads SGHRS; CDR2 reads YFSETQ. CDR3 length: 13 amino acids. Trimming took off 1 base at V and 7 bases at J, with 11 bases between the two ends. The CDR3 DNA reads as TGCGCCAGCAGCTTGTCCGTAGGAGGGACCCAGTACTTC. It encodes CASSLSVGGTQYF. The whole variable domain, remainder taken from reference TRBV5-1 and TRBJ2-5, is KAGVTQTPRYLIKTRGQQVTLSCSPISGHRSVSWYQQTPGQGLQFLFEYFSETQRNKGNFPGRFSGRQFSNSRSEMNVSTLELGDSALYLCASSLSVGGTQYFGPGTRLLVL.

This clonotype was detected only a few times. This sequence joins TRBV3-1 and TRBJ1-3; D might be TRBD1 (6 bases). This CDR3 spans 15 amino acids. The germline gives CDR1 LGHDT, CDR2 YNNKEL (reference sequence). Trimming took 3 bases from V and 1 from J, leaving 10 bases between them. CDR3 DNA sequence: TGTGCCAGCAGCCAGTACGGACAGTCTGGAAACACCATATATTTT. It encodes CASSQYGQSGNTIYF.

This rearrangement joins TRBV2 to TRBJ2-5; D gene uncertain. Germline CDR1 is SNHLY and CDR2 is FYNNEI. CDR3 length: 12 residues. The germline V and J ends were trimmed by 2 bases and 5 bases, with 6 bases remaining between them. CDR3 region: CASSESIETQYF. CDR3 bases: TGTGCCAGCAGTGAAAGTATCGAGACCCAGTACTTC.

The chain recombines TRBV4-1 with TRBJ1-6; possibly TRBD1 for D (6 bases). The V end was cut by 4 bases, the J end by 10 bases, with 14 bases between. The germline V gene has CDR1 MGHRA and CDR2 YSYEKL. The length of the CDR3 is 14 residues. The CDR3 sequence: CASSPTGIGSPLHF. CDR3 sequence (DNA): TGCGCCAGCAGCCCGACAGGAATAGGGTCACCCCTCCACTTT.

This clonotype was counted many times. The J gene is TRBJ2-5, the V gene TRBV6-2 or TRBV6-3, with 8 bases identical to TRBD1. This CDR3 has 16 amino acids. Per germline, CDR1 MNHEY and CDR2 SVGEGT. After removal of 2 bases from V and 0 bases from J, the junction contained 5 bases not matched to a gene. The CDR3: CASSYETGAYQETQYF. The CDR3, as DNA: TGTGCCAGCAGTTACGAGACAGGGGCCTACCAAGAGACCCAGTACTTC.

The rearrangement joins TRBV10-3 to TRBJ1-5; weak D call: TRBD1 (5 bases). The germline V gene has CDR1 ENHRY and CDR2 SYGVKD. V dropped 3 bases and J dropped 6 bases, with 9 bases sitting between them. This CDR3 spans 13 amino acids. The CDR3 nucleotides read TGTGCCATCAGTGATGGCGGGGGTCAGCCCCAGCATTTT. It translates to CAISDGGGQPQHF.

This clonotype has more than one count but fewer than ten. The rearrangement uses TRBV20-1 and TRBJ2-7; D gene ambiguous. Germline V gives CDR1 DFQATT, CDR2 SNEGSKA (reference sequence). The CDR3 spans 13 residues. The V and J ends lost 3 bases and 0 bases respectively, with 9 bases between them. CDR3 nucleotides: TGCAGTGCTAGTCCTCCAAGCTCCTACGAGCAGTACTTC. Translation gives CSASPPSSYEQYF.

This clonotype was detected a few times. This rearrangement joins TRBV7-2 to TRBJ1-4; D remains unclear. CDR3 length: 12 amino acids. Between the trimmed V and J ends, which lost 3 bases and 4 bases, there was a span of 3 bases. Germline CDR1 reads SGHTA; CDR2 reads FQGNSA. Written as DNA, the CDR3 is TGTGCCAGCAGCTTCTTTAATGAAAAACTGTTTTTT. This gives the protein CASSFFNEKLFF. Full variable domain (missing parts from reference TRBV7-2 and TRBJ1-4): GAGVSQSPSNKVTEKGKDVELRCDPISGHTALYWYRQSLGQGLEFLIYFQGNSAPDKSGLPSDRFSAERTGGSVSTLTIQRTQQEDSAVYLCASSFFNEKLFFGSGTQLSVL.

This clonotype came up a few times. This chain uses TRBV7-9 with TRBJ2-7, with 7 bases that match TRBD1. The CDR3 contains 15 residues. Germline-derived CDR1 and CDR2 are SEHNR and FQNEAQ (reference sequence). V trimming: 5 bases; J trimming: 7 bases; junction bases outside the gene matches: 14. In nucleotides, the CDR3 is TGTGCCAGCAGCCCTACGGGACAGAGCCTAGAGGAGCAGTACTTC. Encoded protein: CASSPTGQSLEEQYF. Filled out from reference TRBV7-9 and TRBJ2-7, the complete variable domain reads DTGVSQNPRHKITKRGQNVTFRCDPISEHNRLYWYRQTLGQGPEFLTYFQNEAQLEKSRLLSDRFSAERPKGSFSTLEIQRTEQGDSAMYLCASSPTGQSLEEQYFGPGTRLTVT.

Only a few counts were recorded for this clonotype. The chain couples TRBV6-5 to TRBJ2-2; no reliable D call. The CDR3 consists of 15 residues. CDR1 and CDR2 (germline): MNHEY, SVGAGI. Trimming shortened V by 6 bases and J by 0 bases, and 11 bases separated the two germline ends. The DNA of the CDR3 is TGTGCCAGCAGATCGACTGAAGCGAACACCGGGGAGCTGTTTTTT. Translating it yields CASRSTEANTGELFF.

The J gene is TRBJ2-3, the V gene TRBV24-1; D unclear. The CDR3 length is 14 residues. Trimming stripped 4 bases from V and 1 base from J, with 8 bases between. From germline, CDR1 is KGHDR and CDR2 SFDVKD. The CDR3 region is CATSDHGRTDTQYF. The CDR3, as DNA: TGTGCCACCAGTGACCACGGCCGCACAGATACGCAGTATTTT.

The rearrangement links TRBV7-3 to TRBJ2-3, with 9 bases that match TRBD2. The CDR3 length is 15 residues. V lost 5 bases and J lost 4; bases outside the gene matches: 7. Germline V gives CDR1 SGHTA, CDR2 FQGTGA. DNA for the CDR3: TGTGCCAGCAGCCCCGGCGGGGGGGACGCAGATACGCAGTATTTT. Its protein product is CASSPGGGDADTQYF.

This clonotype was counted between two and nine times. This chain connects TRBV4-2 to TRBJ2-7, with D possibly TRBD2 on 8 matching bases. The CDR3 has 16 residues. CDR1 and CDR2 from the germline V gene are LGHNA and YNFKEQ. V lost 4 bases, J lost 1 base, and 17 bases lay in between. The CDR3 DNA reads TGTGCCAGCAGCCGGACGGGAGGGGGCGAGTCCTACGAGCAGTACTTC. Residues: CASSRTGGGESYEQYF.

This clonotype was seen ten or more times. V gene TRBV6-2 or TRBV6-3 combines with J gene TRBJ1-2, with no clear D. Germline CDR1 MNHEY, CDR2 SVGEGT. This CDR3 has 14 residues. Trimming shortened V by 8 bases and J by 8 bases, and 21 bases separated the two germline ends. The CDR3 bases are TGTGCCAGCTCAAGCGCCGGACTCTACGAGGGCTACACCTTC. It specifies CASSSAGLYEGYTF.

This clonotype was detected a few times. V usage is TRBV20-1 and J usage is TRBJ2-2; TRBD1 is a possible D gene (5 bases). V gave up 2 bases and J gave up 4 bases, with 11 bases separating them. Germline loops: CDR1 DFQATT, CDR2 SNEGSKA (reference sequence). The CDR3 totals 14 residues. CDR3 sequence: CSARQGSGTGELFF. The CDR3 DNA reads TGCAGTGCTAGACAGGGTTCGGGCACCGGGGAGCTGTTTTTT.

V usage is TRBV28 and J usage is TRBJ2-7, with D possibly being TRBD2 (5 bases). This CDR3 comprises 15 residues. CDR1 MDHEN and CDR2 SYDVKM come from the germline V gene. Between the trimmed V and J ends, which lost 7 bases and 4 bases, there was a span of 20 bases. The CDR3 coding sequence is TGTGCCAGCATCGAGGGAGTGGGGTTAACGTACGAGCAGTACTTC. This codes for CASIEGVGLTYEQYF.

The V call is TRBV25-1, the J call TRBJ2-5; no firm D call. V was clipped by 2 bases and J by 5 bases, with 9 bases between them. Germline V gene lookup returns CDR1 MGHDK and CDR2 SYGVNS. This CDR3 has 13 residues. The DNA of the CDR3 is TGTGCCAGCAGTGAAATTAGCCGGGAGACCCAGTACTTC. Protein product: CASSEISRETQYF.

This clonotype showed up just a few times. The junction differs from germline at one of its ends, possibly a read error. V gene TRBV28 combines with J gene TRBJ1-5, with D maybe TRBD1 (5 bases). The CDR3 is made up of 13 amino acids. From germline, CDR1 is MDHEN and CDR2 SYDVKM. DNA of the CDR3: TGTGCCAGCAGTTTACGAGGGACCCCCTTCCAGTCATTT. This codes for CASSLRGTPFQSF. Together with reference TRBV28 and TRBJ1-5, the CDR3 gives the full variable domain: DVKVTQSSRYLVKRTGEKVFLECVQDMDHENMFWYRQDPGLGLRLIYFSYDVKMKEKGDIPEGYSVSREKKERFSLILESASTNQTSMYLCASSLRGTPFQSFGDGTRLSIL.

A few counts support this clonotype. V and J are TRBV10-2 and TRBJ2-7, with TRBD1 matching over 8 bases. CDR1 WSHSY and CDR2 SAAADI come from the germline V gene. Trimming at V came to 4 bases and at J to 4 bases, leaving 6 bases not matched to a gene. CDR3 length: 14 amino acids. CDR3 sequence (DNA): TGCGCCAGCAGTGCCGCAGGGGGCGAGTACGAGCAGTACTTC. Its translation is CASSAAGGEYEQYF.